These 19 T cell receptor beta chains came from one sample sequenced in a study of shared clonotypes between healthy human individuals. The data were produced by immunoSEQ multiplex PCR, yet TCRdb's version contains in-frame clones alone and is incomplete. The table lists a few million clones, around 93% of them singletons, with 0.37% in the top ten. Specimen: naive CD4+ T cells from PBMCs. Noted subset: CD45RA+ positively selected. These receptors came from a man aged 18-30 years in good health. Some clones in this sample may be carry-over from other donors' samples.

The V call is TRBV7-2, the J call TRBJ2-7, with a tentative D call TRBD1 (5 bases). This CDR3 is 15 amino acids long. Germline V gives CDR1 SGHTA, CDR2 FQGNSA. Trimming took off 0 bases at V and 3 bases at J, with 12 bases between the two ends. CDR3 sequence (DNA): TGTGCCAGCAGCTTAGCGCTTCAGGGTATCTACGAGCAGTACTTC. This sequence encodes CASSLALQGIYEQYF.

This chain uses TRBV29-1 with TRBJ2-7; possibly TRBD2 for D (6 bases). This CDR3 is built from 13 residues. Germline CDR1 SQVTM, CDR2 ANQGSEA. With 5 bases removed from V and 4 bases from J, the gap between germline ends came to 15 bases. CDR3 loop: CSVRETGEYEQYF. Written as DNA, the CDR3 is TGCAGCGTTCGGGAGACTGGAGAGTACGAGCAGTACTTC.

This clone was seen only once. The V call is TRBV6-1, the J call TRBJ2-1, with 9 bases matching TRBD2. CDR3 length: 17 amino acids. CDR1 and CDR2 (germline): MNHNS, SASEGT. The ends lost 2 bases at V and 2 bases at J; junction bases unmatched: 7. The CDR3 DNA is TGTGCCAGCAGTGAATTTTCCGCGGGAGGGGCCTACAATGAGCAGTTCTTC. Residues: CASSEFSAGGAYNEQFF.

The V gene is TRBV2, the J gene TRBJ2-5, with D perhaps matching TRBD2 (6 bases). This CDR3 contains 15 residues. Trimming removed 4 bases at V and 5 bases at J, with 17 bases between. Germline V lookup: CDR1 SNHLY, CDR2 FYNNEI. As DNA, the CDR3 is TGTGCCAGCAGTGTCTCCGGGACTCCCGAGGAGACCCAGTACTTC. Encoded protein: CASSVSGTPEETQYF.

The chain is built from TRBV6-5 and TRBJ2-1; TRBD1 is a possible D gene (6 bases). The CDR3 sequence is 13 residues long. V dropped 2 bases and J dropped 6 bases, with 8 bases sitting between them. Germline values: CDR1 MNHEY, CDR2 SVGAGI. CDR3 coding DNA: TGTGCCAGCAGTTACCGGGACACCAATGAGCAGTTCTTC. Protein sequence: CASSYRDTNEQFF.

In DNA, the CDR3 is TGTGCCACCACATCCACTAGCGGGAAAAGGAATGAGCAGTTCTTC. This gives the protein CATTSTSGKRNEQFF. V and J are TRBV27 and TRBJ2-1, with TRBD2 matching over 10 bases. This CDR3 comprises 15 residues. In germline, CDR1 is MNHEY, CDR2 SMNVEV (reference sequence). Unmatched junction bases numbered 13, after V lost 10 bases and J lost 7 bases.

V usage is TRBV5-6 and J usage is TRBJ2-2; D is perhaps TRBD2 (6 bases). Germline V gives CDR1 SGHDT, CDR2 YYEEEE. V shed 0 bases and J shed 13 bases, with 22 bases lying between them. The CDR3 has 16 amino acids. The CDR3 loop reads CASSLDSGGGIGGLFF. CDR3 coding DNA: TGTGCCAGCAGCTTGGACTCAGGTGGAGGGATTGGTGGGCTGTTTTTT. The entire variable domain, with the rest obtained from reference TRBV5-6 and TRBJ2-2, is as follows: DAGVTQSPTHLIKTRGQQVTLRCSPKSGHDTVSWYQQALGQGPQFIFQYYEEEERQRGNFPDRFSGHQFPNYSSELNVNALLLGDSALYLCASSLDSGGGIGGLFFGEGSRLTVL.

This chain joins TRBV19 and TRBJ2-1; D is perhaps TRBD2 (6 bases). Germline lookup yields CDR1 LNHDA and CDR2 SQIVND (reference sequence). The V end was cut by 3 bases, the J end by 0 bases, with 12 bases between. The CDR3 sequence is 16 residues long. The CDR3 is CASSIFSGNSYNEQFF. The CDR3 DNA is TGTGCCAGTAGTATTTTTAGCGGAAACTCCTACAATGAGCAGTTCTTC.

V is TRBV2 and J is TRBJ2-3, with 7 bases identical to TRBD1. The CDR3 runs to 16 residues. The V segment lost 7 bases and the J segment 0 bases; nucleotides outside the gene matches: 10. Germline V gives CDR1 SNHLY, CDR2 FYNNEI. Here the CDR3 DNA reads TGTGCCAGCAAGGGGGCCGGGACAGCAAGCACAGATACGCAGTATTTT. Translating gives CASKGAGTASTDTQYF.

The CDR3 loop reads CASSQMYGPTTGELFF. The CDR3 DNA is TGTGCCAGCAGCCAGATGTACGGTCCCACCACCGGGGAGCTGTTTTTT. The V and J genes are TRBV4-2 and TRBJ2-2, with unresolved D. Trimming stripped 3 bases from V and 4 bases from J, with 15 bases between. Germline V gene data show CDR1 as LGHNA and CDR2 as YNFKEQ. This CDR3 has 16 amino acids.

V and J are TRBV9 and TRBJ2-1; 11 bases agree with TRBD2. The CDR3 contains 16 residues. V lost 4 bases to trimming and J lost 8 bases; unmatched junction nucleotides: 11. Germline values: CDR1 SGDLS, CDR2 YYNGEE. The CDR3 bases are TGTGCCAGCAGCCCGGCCGGGACTAGCGGCCAGGATGAGCAGTTCTTC. Translation: CASSPAGTSGQDEQFF.

V and J are TRBV18 and TRBJ1-2; the D gene is possibly TRBD1 (6 bases). Trimming pared 1 base from V and 7 bases from J, leaving 10 bases between. Germline CDR1 is KGHSH and CDR2 is LQKENI. The CDR3 spans 13 residues. This CDR3 reads CASSPLGGPGYTF. CDR3 DNA: TGTGCCAGCTCACCACTCGGGGGGCCTGGCTACACCTTC. Filled out from reference TRBV18 and TRBJ1-2, the complete variable domain reads NAGVMQNPRHLVRRRGQEARLRCSPMKGHSHVYWYRQLPEEGLKFMVYLQKENIIDESGMPKERFSAEFPKEGPSILRIQQVVRGDSAAYFCASSPLGGPGYTFGSGTRLTVV.

Comment on this clone: Other DNA sequences in the same sample also yield this CDR3. The V gene is TRBV2, the J gene TRBJ2-7; the D is unclear. Germline V gene sequence: CDR1 SNHLY, CDR2 FYNNEI. Trimming left V 3 bases short and J 4 bases short, with 13 bases between. The CDR3 consists of 14 residues. CDR3 sequence: CASSEQGRGYEQYF. DNA of the CDR3: TGTGCCAGCAGTGAGCAAGGTAGAGGATACGAGCAGTACTTC.

The rearrangement links TRBV4-1 to TRBJ2-3; 7 nucleotides line up with TRBD2. V lost 1 base to trimming and J lost 3 bases; unmatched junction nucleotides: 7. This CDR3 spans 16 amino acids. Germline V lookup: CDR1 MGHRA, CDR2 YSYEKL. The chain's CDR3 is CASSQVIPGGTDTQYF. CDR3 nucleotide sequence: TGCGCCAGCAGCCAAGTTATTCCGGGAGGTACAGATACGCAGTATTTT.

This clone has a single count. This sequence joins TRBV6-4 and TRBJ2-2, with 14 nucleotides matching TRBD2. The CDR3 spans 17 residues. Germline V CDR1 and CDR2: MRHNA, SNTAGT. The V gene end was trimmed by 6 bases and the J gene end by 4 bases; junction bases not matched to a gene: 7. As DNA, the CDR3 is TGTGCCAGCAGCGAGACTAGCGGGAGGGCCACCACCGGGGAGCTGTTTTTT. Protein product: CASSETSGRATTGELFF.

This clone has a single count. Other DNA sequences from this sample encode an identical CDR3 as well. The rearrangement links TRBV28 to TRBJ1-5; the D gene is possibly TRBD1 (5 bases). The CDR3 is 14 residues long. Germline V CDR1 and CDR2: MDHEN, SYDVKM. Between the trimmed V and J ends, which lost 6 bases and 0 bases, there was a span of 9 bases. This CDR3 is CASSLGGSNQPQHF. Written as DNA, the CDR3 is TGTGCCAGCAGCCTGGGGGGTAGCAATCAGCCCCAGCATTTT.

A note on this clone: One junction end disagrees with the germline gene, perhaps due to a read error. Other DNA sequences in this sample translate to the same CDR3. The rearrangement uses TRBV19 and TRBJ1-1, with D perhaps matching TRBD1 (6 bases). Per germline, CDR1 LNHDA and CDR2 SQIVND (reference sequence). This CDR3 is 14 amino acids long. CDR3 residues: CASSIVGGHTEAFF. CDR3 bases: TGTGCCAGTAGTATAGTCGGGGGCCACACCGAAGCTTTCTTT.

The V gene is TRBV9, the J gene TRBJ2-3; D not certain. Germline lookup yields CDR1 SGDLS and CDR2 YYNGEE. The CDR3 length is 13 residues. The V end lost 7 bases, the J end lost 4 bases, and 13 bases lay between the germline ends. In DNA, the CDR3 is TGTGCCAGCGGTGGTGTGGCGGCAGATACGCAGTATTTT. Protein: CASGGVAADTQYF.

V usage is TRBV30 and J usage is TRBJ2-3; perhaps TRBD1 as D (6 bases). V gave up 3 bases and J gave up 2 bases, with 15 bases separating them. The CDR3 sequence is 15 residues long. Germline V CDR1 and CDR2: GTSNPN, SVGIG (reference sequence). Here the CDR3 DNA reads TGTGCCTGGAGCCCAGGGGACCCGACCACAGATACGCAGTATTTT. Residues: CAWSPGDPTTDTQYF.